The clone carrying this T cell receptor beta chain has more than one count but fewer than ten. The antigen remains undetermined. The investigators amplified TCR beta CDR3 regions from RNA transcripts. In the first-round RT-PCR of the TCR CDR3, the HTBI primer set was used. TCRdb processed the multiplex PCR reads anew with MiXCR; each CDR3 protein has one entry. The sample contains roughly 700,000 distinct CDR3 sequences, just over 35% of which appear only once. The germline V and J ends were trimmed by 8 bases and 3 bases, with 10 bases remaining between them. There are 12 residues in the CDR3. CDR1 is MGHRA, CDR2 YSYEKL, per germline. The sample comes from a study of T cells in Graves' hyperthyroidism and ophthalmopathy. Study outcomes and limitations: Expanded thyroid clonotypes (above 0.001) were mostly also found in blood.

The source is a woman in her thirties or forties with Graves' hyperthyroidism. V is TRBV4-1 and J is TRBJ1-2; D is unclear. Input material: blood. CDR3 sequence reads: CASGFGDYGYTF. CDR3 nucleotides: TGCGCCAGCGGGTTTGGCGACTATGGCTACACCTTC.